Given below is one TCR beta chain in context. The data belong to a study of CD8 T cells in Susac syndrome. RNA totalling about 0.45 to 1 ug underwent reverse transcription with random hexamers. TCRdb independently ran MiXCR on the immunoSEQ multiplex PCR reads; one entry per CDR3 protein. The sample records around 300,000 distinct CDR3 sequences, about 88% being singletons. The J segment lost 8 bases and the V segment lost 5 bases, leaving 10 bases of the junction unmatched. Germline V gene data show CDR1 as LNHDA and CDR2 as SQIVND (reference sequence). The CDR3 consists of 16 residues. This TCR was sampled from a human donor with multiple sclerosis. The chain joins TRBV19 to TRBJ2-1, with 12 positions matching TRBD2. Sequencing used CD8+ T cells from PBMCs. Written as DNA, the CDR3 is TGTGCCAGTAGTTCTAGCGGGAGGGCCTTCTGGGATGAGCAGTTCTTC. Translated: CASSSSGRAFWDEQFF.